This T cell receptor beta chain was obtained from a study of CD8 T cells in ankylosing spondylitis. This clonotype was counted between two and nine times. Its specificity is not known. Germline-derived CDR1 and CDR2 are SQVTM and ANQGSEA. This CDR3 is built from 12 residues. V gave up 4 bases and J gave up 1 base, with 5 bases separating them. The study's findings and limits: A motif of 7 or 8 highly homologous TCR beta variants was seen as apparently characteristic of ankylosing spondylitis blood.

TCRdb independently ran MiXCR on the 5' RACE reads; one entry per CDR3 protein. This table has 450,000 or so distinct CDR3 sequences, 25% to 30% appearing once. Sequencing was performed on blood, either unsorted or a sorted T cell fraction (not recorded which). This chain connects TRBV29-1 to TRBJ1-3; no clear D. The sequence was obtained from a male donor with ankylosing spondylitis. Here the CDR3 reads CSVGLSGNTIYF. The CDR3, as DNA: TGCAGCGTTGGCCTATCTGGAAACACCATATATTTT.